This section outlines one TCR beta chain sequence together with its context. No antigen is known for it. The entry originates in a study of graft-versus-host responses after intestinal transplantation. Trimming shortened V by 0 bases and J by 1 base, and 6 bases separated the two germline ends. The CDR3 is 14 amino acids. Germline CDR1 is LNHNV and CDR2 is YYDKDF (reference sequence). Profiled with immunoSEQ multiplex PCR; TCRdb holds only in-frame clones, not every one. Of roughly 93,000 clones listed, about 93% are singletons. The sequence was obtained from a human donor who received an intestinal transplant. The J gene is TRBJ2-5, the V gene TRBV15; unclear D gene. The sequencing used unstimulated CD8+ T cells sorted from spleen or lymph node cells, collected before intestinal transplant. The CDR3, as DNA: TGTGCCACCAGCAGAGATGACACCCAAGAGACCCAGTACTTC. It specifies CATSRDDTQETQYF. Together with reference TRBV15 and TRBJ2-5, the CDR3 gives the full variable domain: DAMVIQNPRYQVTQFGKPVTLSCSQTLNHNVMYWYQQKSSQAPKLLFHYYDKDFNNEADTPDNFQSRRPNTSFCFLDIRSPGLGDTAMYLCATSRDDTQETQYFGPGTRLLVL.